The sequence of this T cell receptor (beta chain) was determined in a study of blood T cell repertoires in COVID-19. Study overall: In each case, the material was cDNA or gDNA derived from T cells, B-cell-depleted T cells, or PBMCs.

Using immunoSEQ multiplex PCR, the repertoire was profiled, and TCRdb retains in-frame clones only, with some absent. The table records around 300,000 clones, 65% to 90% of them present only once. Germline V gives CDR1 GTSNPN, CDR2 SVGIG (reference sequence). With 6 bases removed from V and 11 bases from J, the gap between germline ends came to 16 bases. The CDR3 totals 11 residues. The TCR originated in a human donor in a cohort sampled during active COVID-19. The chain is built from TRBV30 and TRBJ1-1, with D possibly matching TRBD1 (5 bases). Sequences were obtained from peripheral blood. This chain's CDR3 is CACSRDAHAFF. The CDR3 region has the DNA TGTGCCTGCTCCAGGGATGCCCATGCTTTCTTT.